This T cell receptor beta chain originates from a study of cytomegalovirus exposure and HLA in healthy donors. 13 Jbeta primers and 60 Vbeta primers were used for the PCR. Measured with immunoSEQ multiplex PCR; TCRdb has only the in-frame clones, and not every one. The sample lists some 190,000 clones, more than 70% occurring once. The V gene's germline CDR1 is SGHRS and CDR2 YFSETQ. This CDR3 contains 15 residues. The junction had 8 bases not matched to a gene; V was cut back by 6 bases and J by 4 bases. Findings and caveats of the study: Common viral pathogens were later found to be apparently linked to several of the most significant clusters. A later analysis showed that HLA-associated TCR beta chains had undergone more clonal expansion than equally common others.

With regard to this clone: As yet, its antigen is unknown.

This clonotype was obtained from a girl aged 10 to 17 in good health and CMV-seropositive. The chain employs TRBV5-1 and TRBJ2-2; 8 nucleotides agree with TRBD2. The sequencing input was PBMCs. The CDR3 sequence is CASTRTSGFTGELFF. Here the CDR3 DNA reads TGCGCCAGCACCCGAACTAGCGGATTCACCGGGGAGCTGTTTTTT.